One T cell receptor (beta chain) is described in this entry. Produced via immunoSEQ multiplex PCR; TCRdb's table is partial and in-frame only. The table includes about 270,000 clones, roughly 85% detected once. CDR3 length equals 15 residues. V lost 4 bases to trimming and J lost 4 bases; unmatched junction nucleotides: 2. The germline V gene has CDR1 SEHNR and CDR2 FQNEAQ (reference sequence). Participant age was roughly 18 to 90 years, and participants resided in about 25 US areas. Clinical history reported by participants formed the basis on which cohorts were assigned. The data stem from a study of blood T cell repertoires in COVID-19. Background on the study: T cells, B-cell-depleted T cells, or PBMCs supplied cDNA or gDNA.

The genes are TRBV7-9 and TRBJ2-5, with TRBD2 identical over 14 bases. Material: PBMCs or T cells enriched from blood (not recorded which). The clonotype was recovered from a woman between 45 and 60 years old with acute COVID-19. CDR3 in amino acids: CASSSGLAGVETQYF. The CDR3 DNA reads as TGTGCCAGCAGCTCGGGACTAGCGGGGGTAGAGACCCAGTACTTC.